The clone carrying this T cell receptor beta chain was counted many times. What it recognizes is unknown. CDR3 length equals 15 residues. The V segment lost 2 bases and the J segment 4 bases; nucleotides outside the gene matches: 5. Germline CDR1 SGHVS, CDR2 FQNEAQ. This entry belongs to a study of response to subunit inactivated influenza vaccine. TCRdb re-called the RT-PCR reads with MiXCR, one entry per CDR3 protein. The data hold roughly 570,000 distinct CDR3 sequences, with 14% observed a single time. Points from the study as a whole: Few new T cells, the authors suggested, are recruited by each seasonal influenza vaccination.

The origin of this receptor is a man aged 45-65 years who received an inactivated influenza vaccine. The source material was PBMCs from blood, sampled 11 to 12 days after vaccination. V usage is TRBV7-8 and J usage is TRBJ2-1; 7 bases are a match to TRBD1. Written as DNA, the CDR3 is TGTGCCAGCAGCTTAAGGGGACAGCCTTACAATGAGCAGTTCTTC. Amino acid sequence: CASSLRGQPYNEQFF.